Below, 26 T cell receptor beta chains from the same sample are listed, as sequenced in a study of blood T cell repertoires in COVID-19. Some clones are missing from TCRdb's copy, which holds only in-frame ones; the method was immunoSEQ multiplex PCR. The sample contains 450,000 or so clones, 89% of which appear only once. Sample: peripheral blood. The receptors originated from a man aged 18 to 29 with COVID-19, enrolled during active disease.

The CDR3 region is CASTRGTNEKLFF. As DNA, the CDR3 is TGTGCCAGCACAAGGGGCACTAATGAAAAACTGTTTTTT. This chain links TRBV19 with TRBJ1-4; D perhaps matches TRBD1 (5 bases). From germline, CDR1 is LNHDA and CDR2 SQIVND (reference sequence). V was cut by 9 bases and J by 2 bases, with 10 bases left in between. CDR3 length: 13 residues.

The chain couples TRBV10-2 to TRBJ2-6, with TRBD1 matching over 10 bases. V was clipped by 5 bases and J by 4 bases; unmatched bases: 11. CDR1 and CDR2 from the germline V gene are WSHSY and SAAADI. This CDR3 region has 18 residues. CDR3 in amino acids: CASSPSGQGFKGANVLTF. The CDR3 DNA sequence: TGCGCCAGCAGTCCCTCGGGACAGGGGTTTAAAGGGGCCAACGTCCTGACTTTC.

The gene calls are TRBV27 and TRBJ2-7; D gene ambiguous. Trimming stripped 3 bases from V and 6 bases from J, with 21 bases between. There are 16 residues in the CDR3. Looked up from germline, CDR1 is MNHEY and CDR2 is SMNVEV (reference sequence). CDR3 amino acids: CASSFLQSSGISEQYF. The CDR3 DNA sequence: TGTGCCAGCAGTTTCCTCCAGAGTTCAGGTATTTCCGAGCAGTACTTC.

This clone was recorded only once. CDR3 residues: CASSEGQGDYNEQFF. CDR3 DNA sequence: TGTGCCAGCAGTGAAGGGCAGGGGGACTACAATGAGCAGTTCTTC. The rearrangement joins TRBV25-1 to TRBJ2-1, with 7 positions matching TRBD1. This CDR3 has 15 residues. Looked up from germline, CDR1 is MGHDK and CDR2 is SYGVNS. The trim removed 2 bases at V and 3 bases at J, leaving 4 bases unmatched. The full variable domain, in which reference TRBV25-1 and TRBJ2-1 provide the parts outside the CDR3, is EADIYQTPRYLVIGTGKKITLECSQTMGHDKMYWYQQDPGMELHLIHYSYGVNSTEKGDLSSESTVSRIRTEHFPLTLESARPSHTSQYLCASSEGQGDYNEQFFGPGTRLTVL.

The chain employs TRBV2 and TRBJ1-3; D is undetermined. V dropped 4 bases and J dropped 1 base, with 8 bases sitting between them. Germline V gene data show CDR1 as SNHLY and CDR2 as FYNNEI. This CDR3 region has 14 residues. CDR3 residues: CASSADTSGNTIYF. For the CDR3, the DNA is TGTGCCAGCAGTGCAGACACGTCTGGAAACACCATATATTTT.

The chain uses TRBV6-5 and TRBJ1-2; a weak D match, TRBD1 (5 bases). Per germline, CDR1 MNHEY and CDR2 SVGAGI. The CDR3 has 11 residues. Between the trimmed V and J ends, which lost 7 bases and 6 bases, there was a span of 9 bases. The CDR3 DNA is TGTGCCAGCACCGGGGGGGATGGCTACACCTTC. This encodes CASTGGDGYTF.

This chain joins TRBV19 and TRBJ2-3; weak D call: TRBD2 (6 bases). Trimming took 3 bases from V and 5 from J, leaving 6 bases between them. The CDR3 has 12 amino acids. The germline V gene encodes CDR1 LNHDA and CDR2 SQIVND (reference sequence). The CDR3 spells CASSMRGDTQYF. The CDR3 DNA sequence: TGTGCCAGTAGTATGCGGGGAGATACGCAGTATTTT.

This clone was observed a handful of times. The chain is built from TRBV4-2 and TRBJ2-1; TRBD1 might be the D (5 bases). This CDR3 has 12 residues. Germline assignment: CDR1 LGHNA and CDR2 YNFKEQ. V lost 0 bases and J 8 bases, leaving 5 bases between the germline ends. The CDR3 DNA is TGTGCCAGCAGCCAAGACAGGGATGAGCAGTTCTTC. Amino acid sequence: CASSQDRDEQFF.

This clone was observed once. The rearrangement links TRBV5-1 to TRBJ2-2; D is undetermined. This CDR3 contains 15 residues. Germline loops: CDR1 SGHRS, CDR2 YFSETQ. The ends were cut back, 0 bases at V and 4 bases at J, with 10 bases in the middle. The CDR3 DNA is TGCGCCAGCAGCTTGGAAGGCGGCTCCACCGGGGAGCTGTTTTTT. This translates into CASSLEGGSTGELFF.

This rearrangement joins TRBV4-1 to TRBJ2-4; TRBD2 might be the D (5 bases). This CDR3 has 15 amino acids. The germline V and J ends were trimmed by 1 base and 8 bases, with 15 bases remaining between them. From germline, CDR1 is MGHRA and CDR2 YSYEKL. The chain's CDR3 is CASSQVSGPEDIQYF. The CDR3 DNA sequence: TGCGCCAGCAGCCAAGTTTCCGGACCGGAGGACATTCAGTACTTC.

The chain recombines TRBV23-1 with TRBJ2-4, with 14 bases fitting TRBD2. TRBV23-1 is an open reading frame whose function is uncertain. The CDR3 contains 18 residues. V dropped 8 bases and J dropped 2; count of bases not matched to a gene: 11. In nucleotides, the CDR3 is TGCGCCAGCGTGACTAGCGGGAGGGCCGGGGGAACCAAAAACATTCAGTACTTC. Its protein is CASVTSGRAGGTKNIQYF.

V and J are TRBV5-5 and TRBJ2-1; TRBD2 aligns across 8 bases. CDR1 and CDR2 from the germline V gene are SGHKS and YYEKEE (reference sequence). This CDR3 has 16 amino acids. Losses at the gene ends were 4 bases for V and 1 base for J; bases not matched to a gene: 7. The CDR3 here is CASSNIQRESYNEQFF. CDR3 in DNA: TGTGCCAGCAGCAACATACAGCGGGAGTCCTACAATGAGCAGTTCTTC.

This rearrangement joins TRBV2 to TRBJ1-5, with D perhaps TRBD1 (5 bases). V dropped 8 bases and J dropped 4 bases, with 15 bases sitting between them. The V gene's germline CDR1 is SNHLY and CDR2 FYNNEI. The length of the CDR3 is 14 residues. The CDR3 loop is CASGRDRGNQPQHF. The CDR3 DNA reads as TGTGCCAGCGGTAGGGACCGGGGGAATCAGCCCCAGCATTTT. Using reference TRBV2 and TRBJ1-5 for the parts outside the CDR3, the full variable domain is EPEVTQTPSHQVTQMGQEVILRCVPISNHLYFYWYRQILGQKVEFLVSFYNNEISEKSEIFDDQFSVERPDGSNFTLKIRSTKLEDSAMYFCASGRDRGNQPQHFGDGTRLSIL.

Only a few counts were recorded for this clone. This rearrangement joins TRBV5-1 to TRBJ2-7; the D gene is possibly TRBD1 (6 bases). CDR1 and CDR2 from the germline V gene are SGHRS and YFSETQ. This CDR3 has 17 residues. Trimming removed 0 bases from V and 5 bases from J, with 21 bases in between. CDR3 in DNA: TGCGCCAGCAGCTTGGTTGGTTTGGCAGGGGCGGCTAACGAGCAGTACTTC. It is translated as CASSLVGLAGAANEQYF.

The count of this clone is one. This CDR3 is also generated by other DNA sequences in the sample. V usage is TRBV7-2 and J usage is TRBJ2-5; no reliable D call. CDR3 length equals 11 residues. Germline lookup yields CDR1 SGHTA and CDR2 FQGNSA. V was shortened by 3 bases and J by 5 bases, with 4 bases between the two germline ends. The CDR3 reads CASSFGETQYF. Written as DNA, the CDR3 is TGTGCCAGCAGCTTCGGGGAGACCCAGTACTTC. The entire variable domain, with the rest obtained from reference TRBV7-2 and TRBJ2-5, is as follows: GAGVSQSPSNKVTEKGKDVELRCDPISGHTALYWYRQSLGQGLEFLIYFQGNSAPDKSGLPSDRFSAERTGGSVSTLTIQRTQQEDSAVYLCASSFGETQYFGPGTRLLVL.

As to this clone: The sample has other DNA sequences that encode this CDR3 too. The chain couples TRBV5-4 to TRBJ2-1; a possible D gene is TRBD2 (6 bases). The germline V gene has CDR1 SGHNT and CDR2 YYREEE (reference sequence). The CDR3 has 14 amino acids. Trimming stripped 4 bases from V and 2 bases from J, with 10 bases between. CDR3 sequence (DNA): TGTGCCAGCAGCCTGGGGGAGGCCTACAATGAGCAGTTCTTC. Its protein product is CASSLGEAYNEQFF.

V gene TRBV9 combines with J gene TRBJ1-1; no reliable D call. CDR3 length: 12 amino acids. CDR1 is SGDLS and CDR2 is YYNGEE in the germline V gene. V lost 2 bases and J lost 8, with 10 bases in between. The CDR3 DNA is TGTGCCAGCAGCGTTGCCGGGAGAGAAGCTTTCTTT. Translating gives CASSVAGREAFF.

V usage is TRBV7-3 and J usage is TRBJ2-1; the match to TRBD1 covers 7 bases. Germline V lookup: CDR1 SGHTA, CDR2 FQGTGA. V lost 5 bases to trimming and J lost 5 bases; unmatched junction nucleotides: 12. The CDR3 is 16 amino acids. CDR3 region: CASSRDRSYPDNEQFF. The CDR3 bases are TGTGCCAGCAGCCGGGACAGAAGCTACCCTGACAATGAGCAGTTCTTC. The complete variable domain, with remaining parts taken from reference TRBV7-3 and TRBJ2-1, reads GAGVSQTPSNKVTEKGKYVELRCDPISGHTALYWYRQSLGQGPEFLIYFQGTGAADDSGLPNDRFFAVRPEGSVSTLKIQRTERGDSAVYLCASSRDRSYPDNEQFFGPGTRLTVL.

V and J are TRBV11-1 and TRBJ2-5, with 8 bases lining up with TRBD2. V was clipped by 7 bases and J by 3 bases; unmatched bases: 4. The germline V gene encodes CDR1 SGHAT and CDR2 FQDESV (reference sequence). This CDR3 contains 13 residues. In DNA, the CDR3 is TGTGCCAGCACCTTGGGACTAGAAGAGACCCAGTACTTC. It translates to CASTLGLEETQYF.

V and J are TRBV6-5 and TRBJ2-5; 10 bases map to TRBD2. CDR3 length: 13 residues. J lost 5 bases, V lost 8 bases, and 5 bases had no gene match. Germline V lookup: CDR1 MNHEY, CDR2 SVGAGI. The CDR3 spells CASRASGGETQYF. The CDR3 DNA reads as TGTGCCAGCCGGGCTAGCGGGGGCGAGACCCAGTACTTC.

The chain combines TRBV6-5 with TRBJ1-1, with a possible D match to TRBD1 (5 bases). CDR3 size: 13 residues. Germline V gene data show CDR1 as MNHEY and CDR2 as SVGAGI. Between the trimmed V and J ends, which lost 4 bases and 1 base, there was a span of 7 bases. CDR3 sequence: CASSLTANTEAFF. The CDR3 DNA sequence: TGTGCCAGCAGTTTGACAGCGAACACTGAAGCTTTCTTT.

The J gene is TRBJ1-1, the V gene TRBV30, with 8 bases identical to TRBD1. Trimming took 3 bases from V and 7 from J; bases not matched to a gene: 4. The V gene's germline CDR1 is GTSNPN and CDR2 SVGIG (reference sequence). The CDR3 length is 12 residues. The CDR3 here is CAWRIGQGEAFF. As DNA, the CDR3 is TGTGCCTGGAGAATAGGACAGGGTGAAGCTTTCTTT.

V is TRBV7-2 and J is TRBJ2-7; D remains ambiguous. V lost 5 bases and J 3 bases, leaving 11 bases between the germline ends. In germline, CDR1 is SGHTA, CDR2 FQGNSA. The CDR3 sequence is 13 residues long. The CDR3 spells CASSPRSSYEQYF. In DNA form, the CDR3 reads TGTGCCAGCAGCCCCCGTAGCAGCTACGAGCAGTACTTC.

This sequence joins TRBV5-4 and TRBJ2-4, with TRBD2 identical over 8 bases. The J segment lost 13 bases and the V segment lost 1 base, leaving 7 bases of the junction unmatched. The CDR3 spans 13 residues. Germline-derived CDR1 and CDR2 are SGHNT and YYREEE (reference sequence). CDR3 bases: TGTGCCAGCAGCTTGTCTAAGGCGGGGGGACAGTACTTC. Protein product: CASSLSKAGGQYF.

The chain has TRBV11-2 and TRBJ2-2; no reliable D call. This CDR3 has 13 residues. V lost 5 bases, J lost 6 bases, and 10 bases lay in between. Germline V CDR1 and CDR2: SGHAT, FQNNGV. CDR3 nucleotide sequence: TGTGCCAGCAGCCCCTCCTACGCCGGGGAGCTGTTTTTT. It codes for CASSPSYAGELFF. Drawing the rest from reference TRBV11-2 and TRBJ2-2, the complete variable domain is EAGVAQSPRYKIIEKRQSVAFWCNPISGHATLYWYQQILGQGPKLLIQFQNNGVVDDSQLPKDRFSAERLKGVDSTLKIQPAKLEDSAVYLCASSPSYAGELFFGEGSRLTVL.

This chain links TRBV5-1 with TRBJ2-2, with 10 bases fitting TRBD2. The CDR3 covers 15 residues. The junction had 2 bases not matched to a gene; V was cut back by 4 bases and J by 2 bases. The germline V gene encodes CDR1 SGHRS and CDR2 YFSETQ. CDR3 sequence: CASSRTSGNTGELFF. CDR3 bases: TGCGCCAGCAGCCGGACTAGCGGAAACACCGGGGAGCTGTTTTTT.